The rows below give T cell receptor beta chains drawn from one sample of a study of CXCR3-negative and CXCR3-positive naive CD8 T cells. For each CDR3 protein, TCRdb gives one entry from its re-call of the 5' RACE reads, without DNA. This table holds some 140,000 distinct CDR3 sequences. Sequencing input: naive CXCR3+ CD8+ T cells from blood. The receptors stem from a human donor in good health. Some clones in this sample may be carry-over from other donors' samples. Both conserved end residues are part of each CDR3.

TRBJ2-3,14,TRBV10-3,CAISQSGPGDTQYF
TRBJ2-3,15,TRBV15,CATSTPMEFTDTQYF
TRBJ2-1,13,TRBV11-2,CASSLGRVNEQFF
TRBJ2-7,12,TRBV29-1,CSVEGDTYEQYF
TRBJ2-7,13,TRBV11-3,CASSGQEGDEQYF
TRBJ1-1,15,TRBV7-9,CASSLGGTSGTEAFF
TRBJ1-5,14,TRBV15,CATSRTGVGQPQHF
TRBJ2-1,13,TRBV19,CASRLTSYNEQFF
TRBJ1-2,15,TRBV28,CASSPMTFANYGYTF
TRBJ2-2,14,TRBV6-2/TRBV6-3,CASSYSTGTGELFF
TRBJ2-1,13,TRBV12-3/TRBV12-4,CASSLVLTNEQFF
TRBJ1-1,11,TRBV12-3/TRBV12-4,CASSLGLEAFF
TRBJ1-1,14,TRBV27,CASHNGGVNTEAFF
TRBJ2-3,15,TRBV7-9,CASSEGQTFTDTQYF
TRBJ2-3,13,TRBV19,CASLDYLTDTQYF
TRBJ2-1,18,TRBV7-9,CASSLGVSGSPSYNEQFF
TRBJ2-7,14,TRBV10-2,CASSWTGGSYEQYF
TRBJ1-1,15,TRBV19,CASSTGGVMNTEAFF
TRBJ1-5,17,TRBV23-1,CASPDRALGGPNQPQHF
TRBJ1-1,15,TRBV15,CATSRDWGANTEAFF
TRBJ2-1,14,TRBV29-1,CSVEPDSLGNEQFF
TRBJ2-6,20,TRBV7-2,CASSQFGVLGISSGANVLTF
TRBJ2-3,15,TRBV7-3,CASSEAGGDIDTQYF
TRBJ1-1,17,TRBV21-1,CASSKERTGPPNTEAFF
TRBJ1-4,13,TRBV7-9,CASSPAGSEKLFF
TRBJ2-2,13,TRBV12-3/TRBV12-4,CASSFSWGGELFF
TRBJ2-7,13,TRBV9,CASSVDGIDEQYF
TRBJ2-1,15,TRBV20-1,CSARGPLAGDKEQFF
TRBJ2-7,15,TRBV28,CTSSPGAGITYEQYF
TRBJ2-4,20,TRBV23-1,CASGQPIPGQGVWAKNIQYF
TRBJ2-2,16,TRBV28,CASSLGTVTNTGELFF
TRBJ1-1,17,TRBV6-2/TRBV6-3,CASSYSAVLYGNTEAFF
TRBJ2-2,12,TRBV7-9,CASSLVVGELFF
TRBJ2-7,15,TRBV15,CATSRGAGGTYEQYF
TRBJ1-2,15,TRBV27,CASKTFVGRGYGYTF
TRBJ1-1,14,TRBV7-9,CASSLVVSGTEAFF
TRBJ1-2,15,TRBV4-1,CASSQEVGGTYGYTF
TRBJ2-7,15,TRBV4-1,CASSSSSTPGNEQYF
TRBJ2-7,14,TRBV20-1,CSGGGQGVSYEQYF
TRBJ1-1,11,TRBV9,CASSPGVEAFF
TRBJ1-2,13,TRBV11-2,CASIGEGSYGYTF
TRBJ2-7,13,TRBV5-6,CASSLWQNYEQYF
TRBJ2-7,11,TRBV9,CASSGSNEQYF
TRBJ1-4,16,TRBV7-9,CASGVPGQGLNEKLFF
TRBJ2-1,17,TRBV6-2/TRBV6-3,CASSYSSWRGGYNEQFF
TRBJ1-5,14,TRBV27,CASSLMPGGQPQHF
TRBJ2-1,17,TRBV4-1,CASSQGSDGGSQNEQFF
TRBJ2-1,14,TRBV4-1,CASSQAGTANEQFF
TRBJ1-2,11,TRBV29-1,CSVLRGYGYTF
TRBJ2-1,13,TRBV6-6,CASSYSTYNEQFF
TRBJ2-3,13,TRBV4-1,CASSQDVAGAWHF
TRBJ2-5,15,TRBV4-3,CASSQDWDRDETQYF
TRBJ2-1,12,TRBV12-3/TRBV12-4,CASSPDRSRQFF
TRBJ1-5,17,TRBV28,CASSRTAGQGSDQPQHF
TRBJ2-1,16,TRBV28,CASSLSSSYGMDEQFF